Shown below are 30 T cell receptor beta chains from a single sample sequenced in a study of blood T cell repertoires in COVID-19. Profiling relied on immunoSEQ multiplex PCR, and the TCRdb table lists in-frame clones only, not all of them. Counted here are under 250,000 clones, about 91% occurring once; the ten biggest clones make up around 6.3%. Sequenced: peripheral blood. The receptor set was obtained from a young woman with COVID-19, enrolled during active disease.

The chain recombines TRBV30 with TRBJ1-6; D is perhaps TRBD1 (5 bases). The CDR3 consists of 13 residues. The germline gives CDR1 GTSNPN, CDR2 SVGIG (reference sequence). V was shortened by 3 bases and J by 7 bases, with 10 bases between the two germline ends. CDR3 in amino acids: CAWSRVNNSPLHF. The CDR3 coding sequence is TGTGCCTGGAGCAGGGTGAACAATTCACCCCTCCACTTT.

The V call is TRBV13, the J call TRBJ2-1; TRBD2 aligns across 7 bases. Germline V gene sequence: CDR1 PRHDT, CDR2 FYEKMQ (reference sequence). The CDR3 is made up of 15 amino acids. Trimming removed 2 bases from V and 6 bases from J; junction bases left unmatched: 7. The CDR3 protein is CASSLRTRGVNEQFF. CDR3 DNA sequence: TGTGCCAGCAGCTTAAGGACTAGGGGTGTCAATGAGCAGTTCTTC.

The CDR3 DNA reads TGTGCCAGCAGCTTGGCCCAGGTTCAAAACATTCAGTACTTC. Translating it yields CASSLAQVQNIQYF. J is TRBJ2-4 and V is TRBV5-5; no clear D gene. V was shortened by 0 bases and J by 5 bases, with 9 bases between the two germline ends. The CDR3 consists of 14 residues. The germline CDR1 and CDR2 sequences are SGHKS and YYEKEE (reference sequence).

The chain is built from TRBV6-5 and TRBJ1-2, with 7 bases that match TRBD1. CDR1 and CDR2 (germline): MNHEY, SVGAGI. V lost 4 bases and J lost 3; bases outside the gene matches: 8. CDR3 length: 15 amino acids. CDR3 DNA: TGTGCCAGCAGTTTAACAGGGGCCCATTACTATGGCTACACCTTC. It codes for CASSLTGAHYYGYTF.

V and J are TRBV4-3 and TRBJ1-1, with a tentative D call TRBD1 (5 bases). V was pared by 0 bases and J by 11 bases, with 13 bases between. Looked up from germline, CDR1 is LGHNA and CDR2 is YSLEER. This CDR3 is built from 13 residues. The CDR3 here is CASSQEERTFAFF. The CDR3 coding sequence is TGCGCCAGCAGCCAAGAAGAAAGGACATTTGCTTTCTTT.

The chain has TRBV27 and TRBJ1-1; D ambiguous. Germline V gene sequence: CDR1 MNHEY, CDR2 SMNVEV (reference sequence). The V gene lost 5 bases and the J gene lost 6 bases, with 16 bases spanning the gap. The length of the CDR3 is 14 residues. The CDR3: CASSPSPLSPEAFF. CDR3 coding DNA: TGTGCCAGCAGTCCCTCCCCCCTTTCTCCTGAAGCTTTCTTT.

The chain uses TRBV5-4 and TRBJ2-5, with 7 bases fitting TRBD1. The CDR3 consists of 14 residues. With V trimmed by 1 base and J by 7 bases, 7 bases remained unmatched. Germline CDR1 SGHNT, CDR2 YYREEE (reference sequence). CDR3 bases: TGTGCCAGCAGCTTGCAAGGGGGCGCCGGGACCCAGTACTTC. It encodes CASSLQGGAGTQYF. Full variable domain (rest looked up from reference TRBV5-4 and TRBJ2-5): ETGVTQSPTHLIKTRGQQVTLRCSSQSGHNTVSWYQQALGQGPQFIFQYYREEENGRGNFPPRFSGLQFPNYSSELNVNALELDDSALYLCASSLQGGAGTQYFGPGTRLLVL.

CDR3 residues: CASSSNALGDTEAFF. The CDR3 nucleotides read TGCGCCAGCAGCTCCAACGCGTTAGGGGACACTGAAGCTTTCTTT. The V call is TRBV5-1, the J call TRBJ1-1; maybe TRBD1 (5 bases). The length of the CDR3 is 15 residues. Trimming shortened V by 3 bases and J by 3 bases, and 15 bases separated the two germline ends. The germline V gene has CDR1 SGHRS and CDR2 YFSETQ.

The chain joins TRBV11-3 to TRBJ2-7, with a weak D call TRBD2 (6 bases). CDR3 size: 13 residues. Between the trimmed V and J ends, which lost 6 bases and 4 bases, there was a span of 13 bases. The V gene's germline CDR1 is SGHNT and CDR2 YENEEA. The CDR3 region is CASSWRVGYEQYF. CDR3 DNA sequence: TGTGCCAGCAGTTGGAGGGTTGGGTACGAGCAGTACTTC.

The chain joins TRBV6-6 to TRBJ2-2; TRBD2 matches 13 bases. The V gene's germline CDR1 is MNHNY and CDR2 SVGAGI (reference sequence). This CDR3 contains 16 residues. The junction had 5 bases not matched to a gene; V was cut back by 3 bases and J by 7 bases. CDR3 DNA: TGTGCCAGCAGTTATGGGACTAGCGGGATTCGCGGGGAGCTGTTTTTT. It codes for CASSYGTSGIRGELFF.

V gene TRBV4-1 combines with J gene TRBJ2-7, with a possible D match to TRBD1 (5 bases). Germline V CDR1 and CDR2: MGHRA, YSYEKL. The CDR3 is 12 residues long. V lost 3 bases and J 11 bases, leaving 14 bases between the germline ends. CDR3 in amino acids: CASSQGQGFKYF. The CDR3 bases are TGCGCCAGCAGCCAGGGGCAGGGCTTTAAGTACTTC.

The chain is built from TRBV10-3 and TRBJ1-1; 7 nucleotides line up with TRBD1. V shed 11 bases and J 1 base; nucleotides not matched to a gene: 7. Per the germline V gene, CDR1 is ENHRY and CDR2 is SYGVKD. The CDR3 sequence is 13 residues long. This CDR3 is CAVLGTANTEAFF. In nucleotides, the CDR3 is TGTGCCGTCCTCGGGACAGCGAACACTGAAGCTTTCTTT.

On this clone itself: A much more abundant neighbour one base away suggests this may be a read error. The gene calls are TRBV7-8 and TRBJ1-3; D is unresolved. Trimming stripped 3 bases from V and 3 bases from J, with 3 bases between. The CDR3 spans 12 residues. The V gene's germline CDR1 is SGHVS and CDR2 FQNEAQ. The CDR3 DNA reads as TGTGCCAGCAGCTTCAGTGGAAACACCATATATTTT. This translates into CASSFSGNTIYF. Drawing the rest from reference TRBV7-8 and TRBJ1-3, the complete variable domain is GAGVSQSPRYKVAKRGQDVALRCDPISGHVSLFWYQQALGQGPEFLTYFQNEAQLDKSGLPSDRFFAERPEGSVSTLKIQRTQQEDSAVYLCASSFSGNTIYFGEGSWLTVV.

The rearrangement joins TRBV14 to TRBJ2-1; 10 positions match TRBD2. CDR3 length: 19 amino acids. The V segment lost 1 base and the J segment 4 bases; nucleotides outside the gene matches: 13. Germline V gene sequence: CDR1 SGHDN, CDR2 FVKESK. The CDR3 reads CASSQGWSGRVGLYNEQFF. The DNA for the CDR3 is TGTGCCAGCAGCCAAGGATGGAGCGGGAGGGTCGGGCTGTACAATGAGCAGTTCTTC. Supplemented by reference TRBV14 and TRBJ2-1, the full variable domain reads EAGVTQFPSHSVIEKGQTVTLRCDPISGHDNLYWYRRVMGKEIKFLLHFVKESKQDESGMPNNRFLAERTGGTYSTLKVQPAELEDSGVYFCASSQGWSGRVGLYNEQFFGPGTRLTVL.

V and J are TRBV5-4 and TRBJ2-1; 15 positions agree with TRBD2. Trimming took 4 bases from V and 7 from J; bases not matched to a gene: 6. CDR3 length equals 16 residues. Germline CDR1 and CDR2: SGHNT and YYREEE (reference sequence). In DNA, the CDR3 is TGTGCCAGCAGCGGAACCGGGACTAGCGGGAGGAATGAGCAGTTCTTC. Its translation: CASSGTGTSGRNEQFF.

The chain couples TRBV6-5 to TRBJ2-7, with 11 bases aligning to TRBD1. CDR3 length: 15 residues. Losses at the gene ends were 5 bases for V and 3 bases for J; bases not matched to a gene: 6. Germline CDR1 MNHEY, CDR2 SVGAGI. The CDR3 DNA reads TGTGCCAGCAGTACCCGGACAGGGGGCAACTACGAGCAGTACGTC. Protein: CASSTRTGGNYEQYV.

The chain links TRBV11-3 to TRBJ2-1, with TRBD2 matching 10 bases. Germline CDR1 reads SGHNT; CDR2 reads YENEEA. Unmatched junction bases numbered 8, after V lost 5 bases and J lost 7 bases. The length of the CDR3 is 15 residues. CDR3 sequence reads: CASSPLAGAVNEQFF. Here the CDR3 DNA reads TGTGCCAGCAGCCCGCTAGCGGGAGCGGTAAATGAGCAGTTCTTC.

This clone was recorded only once. This sequence joins TRBV24-1 and TRBJ2-3, with 12 positions matching TRBD2. The junction had 8 bases not matched to a gene; V was cut back by 4 bases and J by 7 bases. Germline CDR1 reads KGHDR; CDR2 reads SFDVKD. The CDR3 runs to 16 residues. The CDR3 sequence is CATSDPTLAGGYTQYF. In DNA, the CDR3 is TGTGCCACCAGTGACCCAACACTAGCGGGGGGATATACGCAGTATTTT.

The V call is TRBV7-8, the J call TRBJ2-1; TRBD2 aligns across 8 bases. Trimming removed 5 bases from V and 3 bases from J; junction bases left unmatched: 12. CDR1 and CDR2 from the germline V gene are SGHVS and FQNEAQ. The CDR3 covers 17 residues. The CDR3 region has the DNA TGTGCCAGCAGCCAAACTTTAACTAGCGGTAGCTACAATGAGCAGTTCTTC. Its translation: CASSQTLTSGSYNEQFF.

V is TRBV30 and J is TRBJ1-6; TRBD1 matches at 9 bases. After removal of 2 bases from V and 10 bases from J, the junction contained 15 bases not matched to a gene. The germline V gene encodes CDR1 GTSNPN and CDR2 SVGIG (reference sequence). The CDR3 contains 17 residues. The CDR3 DNA reads TGTGCCTGGAGTCAGGCACAGGGGGCAGTGACGAACTCACCCCTCCACTTT. This codes for CAWSQAQGAVTNSPLHF.

This chain connects TRBV21-1 to TRBJ1-4; the D segment call TRBD1 is taken from the table without a DNA check. TRBV21-1 is noted as a pseudogene. The CDR3 length is 16 residues. CDR3 region: CASGHRGQPIDEKLFF. CDR3 nucleotides: TGTGCCAGCGGACATAGAGGACAGCCCATTGATGAAAAACTGTTTTTT.

V is TRBV7-2 and J is TRBJ2-3, with D hard to call. CDR1 is SGHTA and CDR2 is FQGNSA in the germline V gene. V was trimmed by 2 bases and J by 0 bases, leaving 12 bases between them. The CDR3 extends over 16 amino acids. Here the CDR3 reads CASSLLGLYSTDTQYF. The DNA of the CDR3 is TGTGCCAGCAGCTTACTTGGTCTCTACAGCACAGATACGCAGTATTTT.

The V and J genes are TRBV28 and TRBJ2-2, with D perhaps matching TRBD2 (7 bases). Germline V gene lookup returns CDR1 MDHEN and CDR2 SYDVKM. The CDR3 is 14 residues long. Trimming pared 7 bases from V and 3 bases from J, leaving 12 bases between. CDR3 sequence: CASTPRGHTGELFF. The CDR3 DNA is TGTGCCAGCACTCCGCGGGGGCACACCGGGGAGCTGTTTTTT.

The sample holds one count of this clone. J is TRBJ2-5 and V is TRBV28; 10 bases line up with TRBD2. Germline trimming cut 1 base from V and 4 bases from J; bases unmatched to any gene: 15. CDR3 size: 19 residues. Looked up from germline, CDR1 is MDHEN and CDR2 is SYDVKM. The CDR3 DNA reads TGTGCCAGCAGTTTATATCGGCTAGCGGGAGCTGGGGGAGGAGAGACCCAGTACTTC. Its translation is CASSLYRLAGAGGGETQYF.

The chain couples TRBV19 to TRBJ2-7; tentative D call: TRBD1 (5 bases). This CDR3 is 14 amino acids long. V lost 3 bases and J 6 bases, leaving 15 bases between the germline ends. The V gene's germline CDR1 is LNHDA and CDR2 SQIVND (reference sequence). As DNA, the CDR3 is TGTGCCAGTAGTATCTCAGCAGGGCTGGTCGAGCAGTACTTC. Amino acids: CASSISAGLVEQYF.

The chain employs TRBV6-5 and TRBJ2-5, with 8 bases fitting TRBD1. Germline V lookup: CDR1 MNHEY, CDR2 SVGAGI. V gave up 2 bases and J gave up 3 bases; unmatched junction bases: 2. The CDR3 has 14 residues. This CDR3 reads CASSYGTGEETQYF. The CDR3, as DNA: TGTGCCAGCAGTTACGGGACAGGCGAAGAGACCCAGTACTTC.

V and J are TRBV2 and TRBJ1-2; D may be TRBD1 (6 bases). The V end lost 11 bases, the J end lost 6 bases, and 19 bases lay between the germline ends. Germline CDR1 and CDR2: SNHLY and FYNNEI. The CDR3 spans 13 residues. CDR3 residues: CAGTMSFGDGYTF. CDR3 DNA sequence: TGTGCCGGGACAATGTCTTTTGGGGATGGCTACACCTTC.

In DNA, the CDR3 is TGTGCCAGCAGCCAAGATAGGTCAGGGAGGGGCCGGAGCTCCTACGAGCAGTACTTC. This encodes CASSQDRSGRGRSSYEQYF. The J gene is TRBJ2-7, the V gene TRBV4-2; the match to TRBD2 covers 7 bases. There are 19 residues in the CDR3. J was trimmed by 0 bases and V by 0 bases; bases with no gene match: 14. CDR1 and CDR2 (germline): LGHNA, YNFKEQ.

The V and J genes are TRBV5-5 and TRBJ1-1; 7 bases are shared with TRBD1. CDR1 and CDR2 from the germline V gene are SGHKS and YYEKEE (reference sequence). CDR3 length equals 15 residues. V was pared by 2 bases and J by 1 base, with 5 bases of the junction left unmatched. The CDR3 is CASSFRQGRNTEAFF. CDR3 bases: TGTGCCAGCAGCTTCCGACAGGGCCGGAACACTGAAGCTTTCTTT.

The V gene is TRBV7-2, the J gene TRBJ1-2, with 7 bases lining up with TRBD1. The CDR3 is 14 residues long. Looked up from germline, CDR1 is SGHTA and CDR2 is FQGNSA. J gave up 4 bases and V 3 bases, and 5 bases lay outside the gene matches. Here the CDR3 reads CASSFPDRVYGYTF. The CDR3, as DNA: TGTGCCAGCAGCTTTCCCGACAGGGTCTATGGCTACACCTTC.